This passage covers 17 T cell receptor beta chains from one sample sequenced in a study of blood T cell repertoires in COVID-19. Measured with immunoSEQ multiplex PCR; TCRdb has only the in-frame clones, and not every one. The sample consists of approximately 150,000 clones, 70% to 85% of them appearing once. The specimen was peripheral blood. Receptors were obtained from a man aged 55 to 70 with active or convalescent COVID-19.

V usage is TRBV5-1 and J usage is TRBJ2-7; 13 bases line up with TRBD2. Trimming cost V 3 bases and J 7 bases; bases outside gene matches: 10. Germline CDR1 SGHRS, CDR2 YFSETQ. The CDR3 spans 16 residues. CDR3 sequence: CASSYGLAGEGAEQYV. Here the CDR3 DNA reads TGCGCCAGCAGCTATGGACTAGCGGGAGAAGGAGCGGAGCAGTACGTC.

This chain joins TRBV4-3 and TRBJ2-6; 12 bases match TRBD2. Trimming took 4 bases from V and 2 from J; bases not matched to a gene: 9. The germline V gene has CDR1 LGHNA and CDR2 YSLEER. This CDR3 comprises 19 residues. The CDR3 loop is CASSPQPGLAGAGANVLTF. CDR3 DNA: TGCGCCAGCAGCCCGCAACCGGGACTAGCGGGCGCTGGGGCCAACGTCCTGACTTTC.

The rearrangement links TRBV9 to TRBJ1-2; 8 positions agree with TRBD1. From germline, CDR1 is SGDLS and CDR2 YYNGEE. CDR3 length equals 13 residues. V gave up 4 bases and J gave up 3 bases; unmatched junction bases: 2. CDR3 amino acids: CASSTDRDYGYTF. CDR3 coding DNA: TGTGCCAGCAGCACGGACAGGGACTATGGCTACACCTTC.

The rearrangement uses TRBV7-2 and TRBJ2-7; 8 nucleotides agree with TRBD2. V lost 4 bases and J lost 1; bases outside the gene matches: 3. CDR3 length: 14 residues. The V gene's germline CDR1 is SGHTA and CDR2 FQGNSA. The CDR3 DNA follows: TGTGCCAGCAGCTACGGCGGGGGGTCCTACGAGCAGTACTTC. Amino acids: CASSYGGGSYEQYF.

The chain combines TRBV9 with TRBJ2-5, with TRBD1 matching over 8 bases. With 4 bases clipped from V and 4 bases from J, the junction kept 12 bases outside the gene matches. The CDR3 runs to 16 residues. Germline CDR1 reads SGDLS; CDR2 reads YYNGEE. CDR3 sequence (DNA): TGTGCCAGCAGCCTCGAAGGACAGGGCTTTTTAGAGACCCAGTACTTC. Translation gives CASSLEGQGFLETQYF.

V is TRBV18 and J is TRBJ2-7; no clear D gene. The CDR3 has 13 amino acids. Germline V CDR1 and CDR2: KGHSH, LQKENI. The V gene lost 6 bases and the J gene lost 3 bases, with 12 bases spanning the gap. The CDR3 nucleotides read TGTGCCAGCTCGGCCGGAAGGAGCTACGAGCAGTACTTC. Its protein is CASSAGRSYEQYF.

This clone was recorded only once. V and J are TRBV5-8 and TRBJ1-5, with a weak D call TRBD1 (5 bases). CDR1 is SGHTS and CDR2 is YDEGEE in the germline V gene. The CDR3 covers 14 residues. The V and J ends lost 7 bases and 2 bases respectively, with 13 bases between them. Written as DNA, the CDR3 is TGTGCCAGCCGGGACTCGGGGGGCAATCAGCCCCAGCATTTT. Translating it yields CASRDSGGNQPQHF.

This chain connects TRBV6-2 or TRBV6-3 to TRBJ1-5, with 8 bases matching TRBD1. J lost 0 bases, V lost 6 bases, and 19 bases had no gene match. This CDR3 spans 20 amino acids. Germline lookup yields CDR1 MNHEY and CDR2 SVGEGT. CDR3 DNA sequence: TGTGCCAGCAGCCCACACCCTCGACAGGGGAGGGGTATTAGCAATCAGCCCCAGCATTTT. Protein product: CASSPHPRQGRGISNQPQHF.

This chain joins TRBV28 and TRBJ1-3; D not certain. Trimming removed 6 bases at V and 0 bases at J, with 12 bases between. Germline V gene data show CDR1 as MDHEN and CDR2 as SYDVKM. The CDR3 length is 15 residues. The CDR3: CASSSGGYSGNTIYF. In nucleotides, the CDR3 is TGTGCCAGCAGCTCCGGCGGCTACTCTGGAAACACCATATATTTT. The full variable domain, in which reference TRBV28 and TRBJ1-3 provide the parts outside the CDR3, is DVKVTQSSRYLVKRTGEKVFLECVQDMDHENMFWYRQDPGLGLRLIYFSYDVKMKEKGDIPEGYSVSREKKERFSLILESASTNQTSMYLCASSSGGYSGNTIYFGEGSWLTVV.

The rearrangement uses TRBV5-1 and TRBJ1-2; D remains ambiguous. Trimming took off 5 bases at V and 4 bases at J, with 15 bases between the two ends. There are 14 residues in the CDR3. Germline loops: CDR1 SGHRS, CDR2 YFSETQ. CDR3 sequence: CASSSEAEGYGYTF. The CDR3 coding sequence is TGCGCCAGCAGTTCAGAGGCGGAGGGCTATGGCTACACCTTC.

This sequence joins TRBV6-6 and TRBJ1-6; TRBD1 might be the D (5 bases). Trimming stripped 6 bases from V and 4 bases from J, with 7 bases between. Germline V lookup: CDR1 MNHNY, CDR2 SVGAGI (reference sequence). The CDR3 runs to 13 residues. The CDR3 DNA reads as TGTGCCAGCAGCCGACAGTATAATTCACCCCTCCACTTT. Its translation is CASSRQYNSPLHF.

The chain has TRBV7-2 and TRBJ1-2; tentative D call: TRBD1 (5 bases). The germline V gene has CDR1 SGHTA and CDR2 FQGNSA. V was trimmed by 3 bases and J by 3 bases, leaving 5 bases between them. There are 12 residues in the CDR3. The CDR3 region has the DNA TGTGCCAGCAGCTTCAGGGACTATGGCTACACCTTC. Its translation: CASSFRDYGYTF.

The chain carries TRBV6-2 or TRBV6-3 and TRBJ1-4, with D possibly matching TRBD1 (5 bases). Germline loops: CDR1 MNHEY, CDR2 SVGEGT. This CDR3 spans 15 amino acids. Trimming shortened V by 0 bases and J by 7 bases, and 12 bases separated the two germline ends. The DNA of the CDR3 is TGTGCCAGCAGTTACTCGATGGCCAGGGTTGAAAAACTGTTTTTT. Translating gives CASSYSMARVEKLFF.

The rearrangement joins TRBV27 to TRBJ1-2, with TRBD1 matching 7 bases. The ends lost 5 bases at V and 8 bases at J; junction bases unmatched: 11. The CDR3 sequence is 14 residues long. Germline assignment: CDR1 MNHEY and CDR2 SMNVEV (reference sequence). The CDR3 spells CASSPTDRAGGYTF. The CDR3 DNA reads TGTGCCAGCAGTCCAACCGACAGGGCCGGCGGCTACACCTTC.

This rearrangement joins TRBV5-1 to TRBJ1-6; D is uncertain. Trimming took 1 base from V and 6 from J, leaving 17 bases between them. Germline V lookup: CDR1 SGHRS, CDR2 YFSETQ. This CDR3 comprises 17 residues. CDR3 loop: CASSLYSGPDINSPLHF. The DNA of the CDR3 is TGCGCCAGCAGCTTGTATTCCGGTCCCGACATTAATTCACCCCTCCACTTT. The whole variable domain, remainder taken from reference TRBV5-1 and TRBJ1-6, is KAGVTQTPRYLIKTRGQQVTLSCSPISGHRSVSWYQQTPGQGLQFLFEYFSETQRNKGNFPGRFSGRQFSNSRSEMNVSTLELGDSALYLCASSLYSGPDINSPLHFGNGTRLTVT.

The chain is built from TRBV27 and TRBJ1-5; tentative D call: TRBD1 (6 bases). The length of the CDR3 is 16 residues. The germline CDR1 and CDR2 sequences are MNHEY and SMNVEV (reference sequence). Trimming left V 2 bases short and J 4 bases short, with 15 bases between. DNA of the CDR3: TGTGCCAGCAGTTTAAAGAGGGCAGGGGCAAATCAGCCCCAGCATTTT. Amino acid sequence: CASSLKRAGANQPQHF.

This clone was seen a single time. The rearrangement joins TRBV5-1 to TRBJ1-4; 9 bases are a match to TRBD1. The germline CDR1 and CDR2 sequences are SGHRS and YFSETQ. Trimming at V came to 1 base and at J to 5 bases, leaving 3 bases not matched to a gene. The CDR3 contains 15 residues. CDR3 in DNA: TGCGCCAGCAGCTTGTCCGGGACAGGGAATGAAAAACTGTTTTTT. Residues: CASSLSGTGNEKLFF.